The 7 T cell receptor beta chains below all came from one sample that was sequenced in a study of post-analysis software for immune sequencing data. Included in the TCR beta cDNA libraries were unique molecular identifiers. TCRdb ran MiXCR on the PCR reads and lists one entry per CDR3 protein. In the table there are about 170,000 distinct CDR3 sequences, roughly 31% of which are singletons. Study results and limitations: Among 5 or 6 TRBV segments more frequent in patients than controls were TRBV5-6, TRBV5-1 and TRBV20-1.

These TCRs' antigens remain unknown. Material for sequencing was blood. Source of these receptors: a girl aged 10-17 years with multiple sclerosis.

This clonotype has a count of ten or more. The J gene is TRBJ2-7, the V gene TRBV6-6, with a weak D call TRBD1 (6 bases). The CDR3 consists of 17 residues. Germline V lookup: CDR1 MNHNY, CDR2 SVGAGI (reference sequence). Trimming cost V 0 bases and J 4 bases, with 19 bases left between them. CDR3: CASSYSQLRQDIYEQYF. The CDR3 nucleotides read TGTGCCAGCAGTTACTCGCAGCTTAGACAGGATATTTACGAGCAGTACTTC.

Worth noting for this clonotype: This may be a read error, as it is one base from a much larger clone. The V gene is TRBV5-1, the J gene TRBJ2-3; the D gene is possibly TRBD1 (6 bases). The CDR3 is 15 amino acids. Germline CDR1 SGHRS, CDR2 YFSETQ. CDR3 DNA sequence: TGCGCCAACAGCCCCGGGGACACCTTCACAGATACGCAGTATTTT. It specifies CANSPGDTFTDTQYF.

This clonotype was counted at least ten times. This rearrangement joins TRBV7-8 to TRBJ2-5, with 11 bases fitting TRBD2. There are 19 residues in the CDR3. The V gene's germline CDR1 is SGHVS and CDR2 FQNEAQ. Trimming at V came to 5 bases and at J to 5 bases, leaving 19 bases not matched to a gene. The CDR3 loop reads CASSQHQTGLAAGRETQYF. The CDR3 DNA is TGTGCCAGCAGCCAACATCAAACGGGACTAGCGGCGGGGCGGGAGACCCAGTACTTC.

This clonotype appeared once. Being one base from a much bigger clone, this may be a read error. V gene TRBV4-1 combines with J gene TRBJ2-1; the D is unclear. V lost 1 base and J lost 8, with 15 bases in between. Germline CDR1 is MGHRA and CDR2 is YSYEKL. The CDR3 is 15 residues long. The CDR3 nucleotides are TGCGCCAGCAGCCAAGGTGGTCATTCTGACGATGAGCAGTTCTTC. Protein sequence: CASSQGGHSDDEQFF.

This rearrangement joins TRBV15 to TRBJ1-5; perhaps TRBD1 as D (5 bases). With 5 bases removed from V and 7 bases from J, the gap between germline ends came to 18 bases. CDR1 and CDR2 from the germline V gene are LNHNV and YYDKDF (reference sequence). The CDR3 sequence is 15 residues long. As DNA, the CDR3 is TGTGCCACCAGCCTCGGACCGGTAGGGGTACAGCCCCAGCATTTT. Its translation: CATSLGPVGVQPQHF. The complete variable domain, with remaining parts taken from reference TRBV15 and TRBJ1-5, reads DAMVIQNPRYQVTQFGKPVTLSCSQTLNHNVMYWYQQKSSQAPKLLFHYYDKDFNNEADTPDNFQSRRPNTSFCFLDIRSPGLGDTAMYLCATSLGPVGVQPQHFGDGTRLSIL.

This clonotype has a single count. A much larger clone differs from this one at a single base, so this may be a read error. This rearrangement joins TRBV7-2 to TRBJ2-1; 11 bases are shared with TRBD2. With the DNA end fitting TRBJ2-7 better, the J assignment may be wrong. This CDR3 region has 14 residues. Germline lookup yields CDR1 SGHTA and CDR2 FQGNSA. CDR3 loop: CASYSGRASNEQYF. The CDR3 region has the DNA TGTGCCAGTTATAGCGGGAGGGCCTCCAATGAGCAGTACTTC.

This clonotype was counted a single time. The V and J genes are TRBV24-1 and TRBJ1-5; no clear D gene. This CDR3 is built from 14 residues. CDR1 is KGHDR and CDR2 is SFDVKD in the germline V gene. V lost 5 bases and J lost 1, with 8 bases in between. In DNA, the CDR3 is TGTGCCACCAGTGGTCTAAGCAGCAATCAGCCCCAGCATTTT. Amino acids: CATSGLSSNQPQHF.